What follows are 24 T cell receptor beta chains derived from one specimen sequenced in a study of CD8+ T cells in alopecia areata (dated by TCRdb to 2017 to 2018). The time point label, read with the paper, signifies: 4 weeks on oral tofacitinib. The meaning of the sample's treatment or condition label: oral pan-JAK inhibitor, 5-10 mg twice daily. Library method: the immunoSEQ multiplex PCR assay. RNA was extracted from all samples and reverse transcribed into cDNA as template for TCR sequencing. TCRdb provides this immuneACCESS table in a form limited to in-frame rearrangements. Some clones are lacking; in checked studies, under half of them reflect an unresolved V gene, and why the rest are absent is not known. For this sample the table gives around 70,000 clones, of which over 25% were detected only once. 14% to 15% of the sample goes to the ten largest clones. The input for sequencing was CD8+ T cells sorted from blood, taken at week 4, from a patient treated with tofacitinib. These receptors all stem from a human donor with alopecia areata.

This clone was detected once. The genes are TRBV7-9 and TRBJ2-3, with TRBD2 identical over 10 bases. CDR1 SEHNR and CDR2 FQNEAQ come from the germline V gene (reference sequence). J was trimmed by 2 bases and V by 1 base; bases with no gene match: 9. This CDR3 is built from 18 residues. The CDR3 sequence is CASSLVRPSGRDTDTQYF. CDR3 DNA: TGTGCCAGCAGCTTAGTGAGGCCTAGCGGGAGAGACACAGATACGCAGTATTTT.

The chain couples TRBV10-3 to TRBJ2-3, with 7 positions matching TRBD2. The CDR3 extends over 19 amino acids. V dropped 0 bases and J dropped 2; count of bases not matched to a gene: 14. CDR1 is ENHRY, CDR2 SYGVKD, per germline. In nucleotides, the CDR3 is TGTGCCATCAGTGAGTCTATCCCCTCTAGCGGTCGGCACACAGATACGCAGTATTTT. This encodes CAISESIPSSGRHTDTQYF.

The genes are TRBV29-1 and TRBJ2-5; D might be TRBD1 (6 bases). Germline assignment: CDR1 SQVTM and CDR2 ANQGSEA. With 5 bases removed from V and 2 bases from J, the gap between germline ends came to 15 bases. CDR3 length: 14 residues. The CDR3 nucleotides read TGCAGCGTTCATTTTCTAGGGGGACAAGAGACCCAGTACTTC. Translating it yields CSVHFLGGQETQYF. Full variable domain (rest looked up from reference TRBV29-1 and TRBJ2-5): SAVISQKPSRDICQRGTSLTIQCQVDSQVTMMFWYRQQPGQSLTLIATANQGSEATYESGFVIDKFPISRPNLTFSTLTVSNMSPEDSSIYLCSVHFLGGQETQYFGPGTRLLVL.

The V gene is TRBV27, the J gene TRBJ2-7; possible D gene TRBD1, 6 bases. Trimming stripped 5 bases from V and 0 bases from J, with 20 bases between. Looked up from germline, CDR1 is MNHEY and CDR2 is SMNVEV (reference sequence). The CDR3 length is 17 residues. The CDR3 DNA reads as TGTGCCAGCAGTCCCGACCCGCGGCAGGGACACTCCTACGAGCAGTACTTC. Protein product: CASSPDPRQGHSYEQYF.

At least ten counts were recorded for this clone. The chain employs TRBV29-1 and TRBJ2-5; 8 bases are a match to TRBD1. V trimming: 1 base; J trimming: 4 bases; junction bases outside the gene matches: 8. The CDR3 spans 15 residues. Germline V gives CDR1 SQVTM, CDR2 ANQGSEA. CDR3 nucleotide sequence: TGCAGCGTTGAAGGGGGCAGGGGGCGCGGAGAGACCCAGTACTTC. Encoded protein: CSVEGGRGRGETQYF.

This clone was seen a handful of times. The chain couples TRBV30 to TRBJ1-5; D gene uncertain. CDR1 is GTSNPN, CDR2 SVGIG, per germline (reference sequence). The V and J ends lost 3 bases and 2 bases respectively, with 8 bases between them. The CDR3 spans 13 residues. The CDR3 here is CAWRTEGNQPQHF. CDR3 nucleotide sequence: TGTGCCTGGAGGACGGAGGGCAATCAGCCCCAGCATTTT.

This clone was observed a few times. The chain joins TRBV29-1 to TRBJ2-3; the D is unclear. CDR3 size: 13 residues. Germline values: CDR1 SQVTM, CDR2 ANQGSEA. Trimming took 3 bases from V and 1 from J, leaving 8 bases between them. The CDR3 coding sequence is TGCAGCGTTGATGGGAAGGGCACAGATACGCAGTATTTT. Translation: CSVDGKGTDTQYF.

This sequence joins TRBV29-1 and TRBJ2-7, with TRBD1 matching 8 bases. The V gene's germline CDR1 is SQVTM and CDR2 ANQGSEA. The ends lost 7 bases at V and 3 bases at J; junction bases unmatched: 14. This CDR3 has 15 residues. The CDR3 protein is CSAQTSDRGNYEQYF. The CDR3, as DNA: TGCAGCGCCCAGACGTCCGACAGGGGAAACTACGAGCAGTACTTC.

J is TRBJ2-4 and V is TRBV27; D is possibly TRBD2 (5 bases). Trimming took off 2 bases at V and 1 base at J, with 6 bases between the two ends. There are 14 residues in the CDR3. The V gene's germline CDR1 is MNHEY and CDR2 SMNVEV (reference sequence). CDR3 sequence reads: CASSLRDAKNIQYF. CDR3 coding DNA: TGTGCCAGCAGTTTACGGGATGCCAAAAACATTCAGTACTTC.

A few counts support this clone. The CDR3 region has the DNA TGTGCCAGCAGGAGGGGCGGGGAGACCCAGTACTTC. It translates to CASRRGGETQYF. The chain has TRBV7-9 and TRBJ2-5; D possibly uses TRBD1 or TRBD2 (5 bases each). Germline V gene data show CDR1 as SEHNR and CDR2 as FQNEAQ (reference sequence). The CDR3 sequence is 12 residues long. V dropped 6 bases and J dropped 5 bases, with 10 bases sitting between them.

This chain joins TRBV6-5 and TRBJ1-3; 7 bases map to TRBD1. Germline lookup yields CDR1 MNHEY and CDR2 SVGAGI. The J segment lost 1 base and the V segment lost 5 bases, leaving 2 bases of the junction unmatched. This CDR3 is 14 amino acids long. The CDR3 reads CASSQQGSGNTIYF. The DNA for the CDR3 is TGTGCCAGCAGTCAACAGGGGTCTGGAAACACCATATATTTT.

The genes are TRBV7-9 and TRBJ2-7; D uncertain. The CDR3 length is 14 residues. Germline CDR1 and CDR2: SEHNR and FQNEAQ (reference sequence). V lost 4 bases, J lost 3 bases, and 13 bases lay in between. Here the CDR3 reads CASSSRGGFYEQYF. CDR3 sequence (DNA): TGTGCCAGCAGCTCGCGAGGTGGGTTCTACGAGCAGTACTTC.

The chain uses TRBV29-1 and TRBJ2-1; D uncertain. Germline V gives CDR1 SQVTM, CDR2 ANQGSEA. The CDR3 loop spans 10 amino acids. V lost 3 bases to trimming and J lost 5 bases, with 2 bases between them. The CDR3 DNA is TGCAGCGTTGACCACAATGAGCAGTTCTTC. It translates to CSVDHNEQFF.

The chain employs TRBV7-2 and TRBJ1-2; no reliable D call. The length of the CDR3 is 11 residues. V was pared by 6 bases and J by 7 bases, with 9 bases between. Germline-derived CDR1 and CDR2 are SGHTA and FQGNSA. This chain's CDR3 is CASSSISGYTF. The DNA for the CDR3 is TGTGCCAGCAGTTCCATTTCTGGCTACACCTTC.

This chain links TRBV30 with TRBJ2-3, with 7 bases matching TRBD2. Germline CDR1 reads GTSNPN; CDR2 reads SVGIG (reference sequence). The CDR3 contains 13 residues. Trimming cost V 2 bases and J 6 bases; bases outside gene matches: 5. The CDR3 region is CAWSWEGRDTQYF. For the CDR3, the DNA is TGTGCCTGGAGTTGGGAGGGGCGGGATACGCAGTATTTT. The variable domain in full, completed from reference TRBV30 and TRBJ2-3, reads SQTIHQWPATLVQPVGSPLSLECTVEGTSNPNLYWYRQAAGRGLQLLFYSVGIGQISSEVPQNLSASRPQDRQFILSSKKLLLSDSGFYLCAWSWEGRDTQYFGPGTRLTVL.

The table lists this clone with a few counts. The CDR3 loop reads CASSLAQETNGYTF. The CDR3 DNA follows: TGCGCCAGCAGCTTGGCCCAGGAAACTAACGGCTACACCTTC. J is TRBJ1-2 and V is TRBV5-1; unclear D gene. Germline values: CDR1 SGHRS, CDR2 YFSETQ. The CDR3 runs to 14 residues. The ends were cut back, 0 bases at V and 8 bases at J, with 14 bases in the middle.

There are a few counts of this clone. The J gene is TRBJ1-5, the V gene TRBV7-9, with TRBD1 as a possible D gene (6 bases). V dropped 5 bases and J dropped 9 bases, with 11 bases sitting between them. The CDR3 runs 12 residues. CDR1 and CDR2 from the germline V gene are SEHNR and FQNEAQ (reference sequence). The chain's CDR3 is CASSQGGMPQHF. In DNA, the CDR3 is TGTGCCAGCAGCCAAGGGGGAATGCCCCAGCATTTT.

With respect to this clone: Other DNA sequences within the sample encode an identical CDR3. The chain is built from TRBV29-1 and TRBJ2-7, with a possible D match to TRBD1 (5 bases). V lost 3 bases and J 2 bases, leaving 11 bases between the germline ends. CDR1 is SQVTM, CDR2 ANQGSEA, per germline. There are 13 residues in the CDR3. This chain's CDR3 is CSVEGRNPYEQYF. The CDR3 DNA sequence: TGCAGCGTTGAGGGGCGGAACCCCTACGAGCAGTACTTC.

The J gene is TRBJ2-5, the V gene TRBV29-1, with TRBD2 as a possible D gene (6 bases). The CDR3 length is 14 residues. V lost 3 bases to trimming and J lost 0 bases, with 11 bases between them. From germline, CDR1 is SQVTM and CDR2 ANQGSEA. CDR3 residues: CSVDDREYQETQYF. The CDR3 nucleotides read TGCAGCGTTGATGATCGGGAGTACCAAGAGACCCAGTACTTC.

The V call is TRBV7-9, the J call TRBJ2-5; D may correspond to TRBD1 or TRBD2 (5 bases each). Germline values: CDR1 SEHNR, CDR2 FQNEAQ (reference sequence). Trimming took off 5 bases at V and 4 bases at J, with 11 bases between the two ends. The CDR3 extends over 13 amino acids. CDR3 sequence: CASSPWDRETQYF. CDR3 DNA sequence: TGTGCCAGCAGCCCGTGGGACCGAGAGACCCAGTACTTC. Full variable domain (remainder filled in from reference TRBV7-9 and TRBJ2-5): DTGVSQNPRHKITKRGQNVTFRCDPISEHNRLYWYRQTLGQGPEFLTYFQNEAQLEKSRLLSDRFSAERPKGSFSTLEIQRTEQGDSAMYLCASSPWDRETQYFGPGTRLLVL.

This clone was counted only a few times. The chain links TRBV11-2 to TRBJ2-7; D is unresolved. CDR1 and CDR2 from the germline V gene are SGHAT and FQNNGV. The CDR3 is made up of 13 amino acids. V was clipped by 1 base and J by 1 base, with 5 bases between them. The CDR3 loop is CASSLAVSYEQYF. The DNA for the CDR3 is TGTGCCAGCAGCTTAGCGGTTTCCTACGAGCAGTACTTC.

The chain has TRBV7-9 and TRBJ1-2; D may be TRBD1 (6 bases). The CDR3 is 12 residues long. Looked up from germline, CDR1 is SEHNR and CDR2 is FQNEAQ (reference sequence). Trimming shortened V by 5 bases and J by 6 bases, and 10 bases separated the two germline ends. CDR3 sequence reads: CASSQGQNGYTF. Written as DNA, the CDR3 is TGTGCCAGCAGCCAAGGACAGAATGGCTACACCTTC.

The V and J genes are TRBV6-6 and TRBJ2-5, with 7 bases matching TRBD1. There are 13 residues in the CDR3. J was trimmed by 5 bases and V by 6 bases; bases with no gene match: 6. The germline V gene encodes CDR1 MNHNY and CDR2 SVGAGI (reference sequence). CDR3 sequence (DNA): TGTGCCAGCAGCCACAGGGGTTGGGAGACCCAGTACTTC. It yields the protein CASSHRGWETQYF.

This clone was observed a handful of times. The chain carries TRBV6-5 and TRBJ1-2; 7 nucleotides align to TRBD1. This CDR3 is built from 13 residues. Germline CDR1 is MNHEY and CDR2 is SVGAGI. J lost 2 bases, V lost 4 bases, and 1 base had no gene match. The CDR3 spells CASSSTGNYGYTF. The CDR3 region has the DNA TGTGCCAGCAGTTCGACAGGGAACTATGGCTACACCTTC.